This TCR beta chain was captured in a study of fetal regulatory T cell absence and autoimmunity. Study-level information: Exocrine pancreas autoimmunity occurred in IPEX patients lacking clinical diabetes. Study-level findings and limits: Pancreas and cord blood did not differ much in TRB family usage. Oligoclonal TCR enrichment in pancreas over cord blood reached over 90-fold for some clones.

A word on this clone: No antigen is known for it.

This CDR3 is 16 amino acids long. Germline V gene sequence: CDR1 SGHNT, CDR2 YENEEA. Germline trimming cut 6 bases from V and 4 bases from J; bases unmatched to any gene: 14. Only in-frame clones appear in the TCRdb table, and some are missing; sequencing was by immunoSEQ multiplex PCR. The sample has more than 90,000 clones; about two thirds are singletons. The sequenced material came from pancreas tissue. This clonotype was sampled from a male donor with IPEX syndrome. The V gene is TRBV11-3, the J gene TRBJ2-7; 8 positions match TRBD1. The CDR3 spells CASSLSFQNRGYEQYF. The CDR3 DNA is TGTGCCAGCAGTCTATCCTTCCAAAACAGGGGGTACGAGCAGTACTTC.